These T cell receptor beta chains were read from a single sample in a study of blood T cell repertoires in COVID-19. Using immunoSEQ multiplex PCR, the repertoire was profiled, and TCRdb retains in-frame clones only, with some absent. The data show 250,000 to 300,000 clones, around 80% seen once. Sequenced sample: peripheral blood. All receptors come from a man in his sixties with acute or convalescent COVID-19. Both conserved end residues are part of each CDR3. The D gene is left open where the match is weak. Rows may omit the clone size; those that give it use once, few, many or a size class.

J gene: TRBJ1-1
clone size: NA
D gene: TRBD1
V gene: TRBV18
CDR3 DNA: TGTGCCAGCTCACCCCGTAACTCGGGACAGGGGGCCGCTGAAGCTTTCTTT
CDR3 protein: CASSPRNSGQGAAEAFF

J gene: TRBJ2-6
clone size: NA
D gene: NA
V gene: TRBV7-2
CDR3 DNA: TGTGCCAGCAGCTTAGCCGGAGCCCCCTCTGGGGCCAACGTCCTGACTTTC
CDR3 protein: CASSLAGAPSGANVLTF

J gene: TRBJ2-4
clone size: NA
D gene: NA
V gene: TRBV7-2
CDR3 DNA: TGTGCCAGCAGCTTAGAATCTGCAGGCAAAAACATTCAGTACTTC
CDR3 protein: CASSLESAGKNIQYF

J gene: TRBJ1-2
clone size: many
D gene: NA
V gene: TRBV19
CDR3 DNA: TGTGCCAGTAGTTCCCCAGGGGAGCGAAATGGCTACACCTTC
CDR3 protein: CASSSPGERNGYTF

J gene: TRBJ1-5
clone size: NA
D gene: NA
V gene: TRBV6-5
CDR3 DNA: TGTGCCAGCATTTGGGGCCATGGCAATCAGCCCCAGCATTTT
CDR3 protein: CASIWGHGNQPQHF

J gene: TRBJ2-7
clone size: NA
D gene: NA
V gene: TRBV19
CDR3 DNA: TGTGCCAGTAGTCCCCCCAAGCGGGTCCCATCCTACGAGCAGTACTTC
CDR3 protein: CASSPPKRVPSYEQYF

J gene: TRBJ2-3
clone size: NA
D gene: TRBD2
V gene: TRBV18
CDR3 DNA: TGTGCCAGCTCACCACCGGTTGGAGCGGGGAGCACAGATACGCAGTATTTT
CDR3 protein: CASSPPVGAGSTDTQYF

J gene: TRBJ2-3
clone size: NA
D gene: NA
V gene: TRBV7-9
CDR3 DNA: TGTGCCAGCAGCTGGAGGGAGGCAGATACGCAGTATTTT
CDR3 protein: CASSWREADTQYF

J gene: TRBJ2-3
clone size: NA
D gene: NA
V gene: TRBV6-5
CDR3 DNA: TGTGCCAGCAGTTACAAACGTACCAGAAGCACAGATACGCAGTATTTT
CDR3 protein: CASSYKRTRSTDTQYF

J gene: TRBJ2-2
clone size: NA
D gene: NA
V gene: TRBV9
CDR3 DNA: TGTGCCAGCAGCCCTCGGGGTAGCGGGAACACCGGGGAGCTGTTTTTT
CDR3 protein: CASSPRGSGNTGELFF

J gene: TRBJ1-2
clone size: NA
D gene: TRBD1
V gene: TRBV10-3
CDR3 DNA: TGTGCCATCAGTGATCTGAGTGGTAGCGGGGGACAGGGGTCCTATGGCTACACCTTC
CDR3 protein: CAISDLSGSGGQGSYGYTF

J gene: TRBJ2-5
clone size: once
D gene: NA
V gene: TRBV5-4
CDR3 DNA: TGTGCCAGCAGTTCAGGGTTACGGGAGACCCAGTACTTC
CDR3 protein: CASSSGLRETQYF

J gene: TRBJ2-7
clone size: NA
D gene: NA
V gene: TRBV19
CDR3 DNA: TGTGCCAGTAGTATAGTTCAGGGTGGGGATTACTACGAGCAGTACTTC
CDR3 protein: CASSIVQGGDYYEQYF

J gene: TRBJ1-1
clone size: NA
D gene: TRBD1
V gene: TRBV9
CDR3 DNA: TGTGCCAGCAGCCCCTGGACAGGGATGACTGAAGCTTTCTTT
CDR3 protein: CASSPWTGMTEAFF

J gene: TRBJ2-3
clone size: NA
D gene: TRBD2
V gene: TRBV7-2
CDR3 DNA: TGTGCCAGCAGCTCTTTAGCGGGAGTTACAGATACGCAGTATTTT
CDR3 protein: CASSSLAGVTDTQYF

J gene: TRBJ2-1
clone size: NA
D gene: TRBD2
V gene: TRBV9
CDR3 DNA: TGTGCCAGCAGCTCCAGGACTAGCGGGGGGGCTTCAGGCTCAAATGAGCAGTTCTTC
CDR3 protein: CASSSRTSGGASGSNEQFF

J gene: TRBJ1-1
clone size: NA
D gene: NA
V gene: TRBV7-3
CDR3 DNA: TGTGCCAGCAGCTCGGACATGAACACTGAAGCTTTCTTT
CDR3 protein: CASSSDMNTEAFF

J gene: TRBJ2-3
clone size: NA
D gene: TRBD1
V gene: TRBV5-4
CDR3 DNA: TGTGCCAGCAGCTCACAGGGGGGAAGCACAGATACGCAGTATTTT
CDR3 protein: CASSSQGGSTDTQYF

J gene: TRBJ2-2
clone size: NA
D gene: NA
V gene: TRBV2
CDR3 DNA: TGTGCCAGCAGTCCAGACGGGAACTTGAACACCGGGGAGCTGTTTTTT
CDR3 protein: CASSPDGNLNTGELFF

J gene: TRBJ2-1
clone size: once
D gene: NA
V gene: TRBV19
CDR3 DNA: TGTGCCAGTACTGGTTCTAGGCGGGGTTCCTACAATGAGCAGTTCTTC
CDR3 protein: CASTGSRRGSYNEQFF

J gene: TRBJ2-7
clone size: NA
D gene: TRBD1
V gene: TRBV28
CDR3 DNA: TGTGCCAGCAGCTACACAGGGGCCCCCTACGAGCAGTACTTC
CDR3 protein: CASSYTGAPYEQYF

J gene: TRBJ1-1
clone size: NA
D gene: NA
V gene: TRBV6-2/TRBV6-3
CDR3 DNA: TGTGCCAGCAGTGGGAAGGGGTTGTCTGAAGCTTTCTTT
CDR3 protein: CASSGKGLSEAFF

J gene: TRBJ1-1
clone size: NA
D gene: NA
V gene: TRBV9
CDR3 DNA: TGTGCCAGCAGCTTCCGACAGTACACTGAAGCTTTCTTT
CDR3 protein: CASSFRQYTEAFF